Listed here are 25 T cell receptor beta chains from one sample, sequenced in a study of blood T cell repertoires in COVID-19. Here immunoSEQ multiplex PCR was the method, and the copy in TCRdb shows in-frame clones only, minus some. The sample records about 140,000 clones, around 90% being singletons. The source material was peripheral blood. The receptors shown here come from a human donor in a cohort sampled during active COVID-19.

The rearrangement uses TRBV19 and TRBJ1-2, with a weak D call TRBD1 (6 bases). The CDR3 length is 16 residues. Trimming removed 4 bases from V and 0 bases from J, with 15 bases in between. Germline loops: CDR1 LNHDA, CDR2 SQIVND (reference sequence). In nucleotides, the CDR3 is TGTGCCAGTAGTAGAAGACAGGTTACCGCTAACTATGGCTACACCTTC. Encoded protein: CASSRRQVTANYGYTF.

The genes are TRBV5-3 and TRBJ1-1, with D perhaps matching TRBD1 (5 bases). TRBV5-3 qualifies as an ORF whose function is uncertain. The CDR3 is 18 residues long. Trimming pared 0 bases from V and 4 bases from J, leaving 22 bases between. CDR3 in DNA: TGTGCCAGAAGCTTGGCCTGGAGGGGCAGAGAGTCAGGCACTGAAGCTTTCTTT. Amino acid sequence: CARSLAWRGRESGTEAFF.

The chain is built from TRBV9 and TRBJ1-2; 8 bases match TRBD1. CDR1 SGDLS and CDR2 YYNGEE come from the germline V gene. The V gene end was trimmed by 4 bases and the J gene end by 4 bases; junction bases not matched to a gene: 6. This CDR3 is built from 14 residues. In DNA form, the CDR3 reads TGTGCCAGCAGCCCGGGACAGGTCTCCTATGGCTACACCTTC. It codes for CASSPGQVSYGYTF.

The chain joins TRBV14 to TRBJ1-6; a possible D gene is TRBD1 (5 bases). V lost 2 bases to trimming and J lost 9 bases, with 14 bases between them. Germline lookup yields CDR1 SGHDN and CDR2 FVKESK. This CDR3 is 15 amino acids long. The CDR3 sequence: CASSQYPGMFSPLHF. DNA of the CDR3: TGTGCCAGCAGCCAATACCCAGGGATGTTTTCACCCCTCCACTTT.

The chain employs TRBV4-2 and TRBJ2-3; 12 bases are a match to TRBD2. The length of the CDR3 is 16 residues. In germline, CDR1 is LGHNA, CDR2 YNFKEQ. V was pared by 0 bases and J by 4 bases, with 2 bases of the junction left unmatched. CDR3 sequence reads: CASSQDTSGGPDTQYF. In DNA form, the CDR3 reads TGTGCCAGCAGCCAAGATACTAGCGGGGGGCCAGATACGCAGTATTTT.

This chain joins TRBV4-2 and TRBJ1-1; D not certain. This CDR3 is built from 17 residues. Between the trimmed V and J ends, which lost 2 bases and 2 bases, there was a span of 18 bases. Germline CDR1 reads LGHNA; CDR2 reads YNFKEQ. The DNA for the CDR3 is TGTGCCAGCAGCCAACCCGATTCACCGACGACTAACACTGAAGCTTTCTTT. Translating it yields CASSQPDSPTTNTEAFF.

V usage is TRBV6-2 or TRBV6-3 and J usage is TRBJ1-1; no firm D call. Germline CDR1 reads MNHEY; CDR2 reads SVGEGT. CDR3 length equals 13 residues. V lost 2 bases and J lost 7, with 11 bases in between. The CDR3 bases are TGTGCCAGCAGTTACGGCTGGCAGAATGAAGCTTTCTTT. Translating gives CASSYGWQNEAFF.

V is TRBV6-4 and J is TRBJ2-3, with TRBD2 matching 8 bases. Trimming took 2 bases from V and 4 from J; bases not matched to a gene: 2. The length of the CDR3 is 14 residues. Germline V CDR1 and CDR2: MRHNA, SNTAGT. The CDR3 region is CASSDDGGADTQYF. The DNA for the CDR3 is TGTGCCAGCAGTGACGACGGGGGGGCAGATACGCAGTATTTT.

The rearrangement joins TRBV7-3 to TRBJ2-1, with a weak D call TRBD2 (6 bases). The V gene lost 4 bases and the J gene lost 1 base, with 17 bases spanning the gap. CDR3 length equals 17 residues. Germline V gene lookup returns CDR1 SGHTA and CDR2 FQGTGA. CDR3 sequence: CASSSGGAGISYNEQFF. The CDR3 region has the DNA TGTGCCAGCAGCTCAGGCGGGGCGGGAATATCCTACAATGAGCAGTTCTTC.

The chain recombines TRBV20-1 with TRBJ2-1, with no clear D. The CDR3 loop spans 12 amino acids. Germline V gene data show CDR1 as DFQATT and CDR2 as SNEGSKA (reference sequence). Deletions cut 3 bases from V and 9 bases from J, with 12 bases between. The CDR3 DNA sequence: TGCAGTGCTAGTCGGGTAGGAGCTGAGCAGTTCTTC. As protein: CSASRVGAEQFF.

The chain combines TRBV30 with TRBJ2-7, with a tentative D call TRBD1 (6 bases). The CDR3 sequence is 13 residues long. Per germline, CDR1 GTSNPN and CDR2 SVGIG (reference sequence). Trimming removed 2 bases from V and 5 bases from J, with 13 bases in between. Written as DNA, the CDR3 is TGTGCCTGGAGTTCGTTTAGGGGGAACGAGCAGTACTTC. Amino acids: CAWSSFRGNEQYF.

This chain connects TRBV7-3 to TRBJ2-3; TRBD2 is a possible D gene (6 bases). Germline loops: CDR1 SGHTA, CDR2 FQGTGA. The ends were cut back, 5 bases at V and 1 base at J, with 13 bases in the middle. The CDR3 loop spans 15 amino acids. The CDR3 reads CASSPRWGGTDTQYF. The CDR3 nucleotides are TGTGCCAGCAGCCCTCGCTGGGGGGGCACAGATACGCAGTATTTT.

The genes are TRBV5-4 and TRBJ1-2; 9 nucleotides match TRBD1. Trimming cost V 4 bases and J 5 bases; bases outside gene matches: 6. CDR1 and CDR2 (germline): SGHNT, YYREEE (reference sequence). This CDR3 is built from 14 residues. CDR3 region: CASSTRTGEYGYTF. DNA for the CDR3: TGTGCCAGCAGCACCCGGACAGGGGAGTATGGCTACACCTTC.

The chain joins TRBV4-3 to TRBJ1-1, with a weak D call TRBD1 (6 bases). The V end was cut by 0 bases, the J end by 3 bases, with 14 bases between. The CDR3 runs 16 residues. Germline CDR1 and CDR2: LGHNA and YSLEER. The CDR3 loop reads CASSQDPAGEYTEAFF. The DNA of the CDR3 is TGCGCCAGCAGCCAAGATCCCGCAGGGGAATACACTGAAGCTTTCTTT.

This clone was recorded a few times. This chain links TRBV5-6 with TRBJ1-5, with a possible D match to TRBD1 (6 bases). Germline V gene sequence: CDR1 SGHDT, CDR2 YYEEEE. V was pared by 6 bases and J by 2 bases, with 12 bases between. The CDR3 length is 14 residues. CDR3 protein: CASTKNRGNQPQHF. CDR3 DNA sequence: TGTGCCAGCACCAAGAACAGGGGCAATCAGCCCCAGCATTTT.

In this sample, this clone turned up once. As DNA, the CDR3 is TGTGCCAGCAGCCAAGATGGCTCGCGGGCCCGAGGGGGGGCCAACGTCCTGACTTTC. It specifies CASSQDGSRARGGANVLTF. The chain employs TRBV4-2 and TRBJ2-6; D is possibly TRBD2 (5 bases). Germline loops: CDR1 LGHNA, CDR2 YNFKEQ. This CDR3 has 19 amino acids. V shed 0 bases and J shed 4 bases, with 19 bases lying between them.

The genes are TRBV5-4 and TRBJ2-4; 7 bases match TRBD2. The CDR3 has 13 amino acids. V was pared by 1 base and J by 8 bases, with 3 bases of the junction left unmatched. Germline V lookup: CDR1 SGHNT, CDR2 YYREEE (reference sequence). The CDR3 protein is CASSLKGRDIQYF. The CDR3 DNA is TGTGCCAGCAGCTTGAAGGGGAGGGACATTCAGTACTTC.

The V call is TRBV28, the J call TRBJ2-7; 10 bases line up with TRBD1. The CDR3 loop spans 15 amino acids. Trimming removed 2 bases from V and 2 bases from J; junction bases left unmatched: 3. CDR1 is MDHEN, CDR2 SYDVKM, per germline. In DNA form, the CDR3 reads TGTGCCAGCAGTTTACACGGACAGGGGGCCTACGAGCAGTACTTC. This encodes CASSLHGQGAYEQYF.

V is TRBV5-1 and J is TRBJ2-5, with 10 bases lining up with TRBD2. With V trimmed by 3 bases and J by 5 bases, 7 bases remained unmatched. Germline-derived CDR1 and CDR2 are SGHRS and YFSETQ. This CDR3 region has 15 residues. CDR3: CASSSLAGAGETQYF. The CDR3 DNA is TGCGCCAGCAGCTCCCTAGCGGGGGCGGGGGAGACCCAGTACTTC.

The chain combines TRBV6-1 with TRBJ1-5, with 9 nucleotides matching TRBD1. After removal of 4 bases from V and 6 bases from J, the junction contained 10 bases not matched to a gene. Germline CDR1 MNHNS, CDR2 SASEGT. The CDR3 length is 16 residues. CDR3 sequence: CASSVEGTGYGQPQHF. The DNA of the CDR3 is TGTGCCAGCAGTGTGGAGGGGACAGGGTACGGTCAGCCCCAGCATTTT.

The chain links TRBV7-6 to TRBJ2-3; the match to TRBD2 covers 11 bases. CDR3 size: 16 residues. Germline V gene data show CDR1 as SGHVS and CDR2 as FNYEAQ. With 1 base clipped from V and 5 bases from J, the junction kept 5 bases outside the gene matches. CDR3 protein: CASSLGSGGAGDTQYF. CDR3 nucleotides: TGTGCCAGCAGCTTAGGTAGCGGGGGGGCCGGAGATACGCAGTATTTT.

The gene calls are TRBV18 and TRBJ1-4; possible D gene TRBD1, 5 bases. Germline V CDR1 and CDR2: KGHSH, LQKENI. The V end lost 5 bases, the J end lost 7 bases, and 11 bases lay between the germline ends. The CDR3 sequence is 13 residues long. CDR3 DNA: TGTGCCAGCTCAGTAGGGACTGGTGAAAAACTGTTTTTT. It encodes CASSVGTGEKLFF.

This chain connects TRBV7-9 to TRBJ1-2, with 8 bases matching TRBD1. CDR1 is SEHNR, CDR2 FQNEAQ, per germline (reference sequence). This CDR3 is 15 amino acids long. With V trimmed by 5 bases and J by 5 bases, 10 bases remained unmatched. The CDR3, as DNA: TGTGCCAGCAGCGCCCCGGGACAGGCGCTATATGGCTACACCTTC. It specifies CASSAPGQALYGYTF.

J is TRBJ1-3 and V is TRBV27; D not resolved. The CDR3 totals 15 residues. Deletions cut 0 bases from V and 3 bases from J, with 9 bases between. Germline-derived CDR1 and CDR2 are MNHEY and SMNVEV (reference sequence). DNA of the CDR3: TGTGCCAGCAGTTTATCGTTTACAAGTGGAAACACCATATATTTT. Its protein is CASSLSFTSGNTIYF.

This rearrangement joins TRBV6-6 to TRBJ1-5, with D perhaps TRBD1 (5 bases). The CDR3 runs 15 residues. Per the germline V gene, CDR1 is MNHNY and CDR2 is SVGAGI (reference sequence). The V and J ends lost 3 bases and 2 bases respectively, with 11 bases between them. The CDR3 sequence is CASSYQGTGNQPQHF. The DNA for the CDR3 is TGTGCCAGCAGTTATCAGGGTACGGGCAATCAGCCCCAGCATTTT.